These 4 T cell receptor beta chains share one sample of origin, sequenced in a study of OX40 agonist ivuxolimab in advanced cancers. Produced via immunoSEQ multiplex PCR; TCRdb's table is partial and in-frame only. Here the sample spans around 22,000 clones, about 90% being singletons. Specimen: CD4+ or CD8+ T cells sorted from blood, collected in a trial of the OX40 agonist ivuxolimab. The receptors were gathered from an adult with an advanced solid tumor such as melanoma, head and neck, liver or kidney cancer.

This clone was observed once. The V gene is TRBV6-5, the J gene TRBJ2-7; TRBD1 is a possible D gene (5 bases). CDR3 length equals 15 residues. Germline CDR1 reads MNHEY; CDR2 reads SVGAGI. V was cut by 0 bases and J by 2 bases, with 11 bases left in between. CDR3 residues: CASSYSLDSAYEQYF. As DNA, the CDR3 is TGTGCCAGCAGTTACTCTTTAGACAGCGCCTACGAGCAGTACTTC.

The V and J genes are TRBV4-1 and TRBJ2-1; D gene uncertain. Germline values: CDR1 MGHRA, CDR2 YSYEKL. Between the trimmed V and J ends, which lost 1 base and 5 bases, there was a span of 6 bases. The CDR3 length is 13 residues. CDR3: CASSQAAHNEQFF. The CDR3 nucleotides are TGCGCCAGCAGCCAAGCGGCGCACAATGAGCAGTTCTTC.

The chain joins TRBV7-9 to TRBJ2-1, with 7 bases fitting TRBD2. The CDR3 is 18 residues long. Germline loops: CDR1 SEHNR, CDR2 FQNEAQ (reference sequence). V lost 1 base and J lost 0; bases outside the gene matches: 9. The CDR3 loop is CASSLEVAGESSYNEQFF. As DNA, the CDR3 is TGTGCCAGCAGCTTAGAAGTAGCGGGTGAAAGCTCCTACAATGAGCAGTTCTTC.

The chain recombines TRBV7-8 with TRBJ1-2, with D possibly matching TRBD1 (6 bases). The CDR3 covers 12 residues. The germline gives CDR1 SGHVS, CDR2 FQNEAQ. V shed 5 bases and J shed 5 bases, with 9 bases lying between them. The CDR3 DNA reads TGTGCCAGCAGCCCCGGGACATATGGCTACACCTTC. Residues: CASSPGTYGYTF.